This T cell receptor beta chain is from a study of personalized T cell therapy for brain tumors (dated by TCRdb to 2020 to 2022). Notes on the research overall: To find peptides restricted to tumors, the investigators applied a proteogenomic strategy integrating mass spectrometry proteomics and sequencing of tumor DNA/RNA.

PBMCs were isolated by Ficoll density gradient centrifugation, and adherent monocytes were differentiated into dendritic cells with IL-4 and GM-CSF. Non-adherent cells were co-cultured with irradiated peptide-loaded DCs at a 1:10 ratio, and the proliferating cells were restimulated on day 7 with fresh peptide-loaded DCs. For the first stimulation the culture received IL-6, IL-7, IL-12 and IL-15, the second stimulation used IL-7 plus IL-2, and the third used IL-2 alone. Cryopreservation was applied to the expanded cells used for TCR sequencing. An RNeasy Mini Kit was used to extract RNA from the peptide-stimulated T cells, and the extracted RNA was used as input for TCR beta CDR3 sequencing. The immunoSEQ platform was used at survey-level resolution to carry out TCR Vbeta CDR3 sequencing. Under the source paper's analysis protocol: Sequence results were analyzed and compiled with immunoSEQ ANALYZER v3.0. Drawn from immuneACCESS, this table holds only the in-frame rearrangements with V and J called that TCRdb kept. Clones are partly lost; checked studies trace under half to an unresolved V gene and leave the rest unexplained. D and trimming come from the DNA, and the V and J calls and clone size come from that table. The sample table shows roughly 2,000 clones, and about a fifth are seen once. The top ten clonotypes cover around 44% of the sample.

By how much of the sample it makes up, this clone is large (0.1 to 1%). What this receptor recognizes is not known. The sample holds no much larger clone one base away, and base qualities are not on file. Trimming at the junction amounts to 7 bases on V and 1 base on J, and the germline ends lie 13 bases apart. The CDR3 runs 14 residues from the cysteine to the phenylalanine. The retained sequence is limited to the CDR3, 42 bases, with the frame set at the first base. In the germline V gene (reference sequence), CDR1 corresponds to LGHDT and CDR2 to YNNKEL. Specimen: a T cell product expanded with peptides in culture. This receptor chain uses TRBV3-1 (or the pseudogene TRBV3-2) and TRBJ2-5; D gene: possibly TRBD2, on 6 matching bases. The clonotype originates from a human donor with medulloblastoma. The CDR3 here reads CASMRGLPQETQYF. The DNA sequence follows: TGTGCCAGCATGCGAGGACTACCCCAAGAGACCCAGTACTTC.